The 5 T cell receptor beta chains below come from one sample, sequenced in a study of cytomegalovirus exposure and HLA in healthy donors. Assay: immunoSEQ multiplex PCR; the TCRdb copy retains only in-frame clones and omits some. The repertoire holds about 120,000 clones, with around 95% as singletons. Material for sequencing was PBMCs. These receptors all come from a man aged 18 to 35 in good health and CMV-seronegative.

CDR3 DNA sequence: TGTGCCAGCAGCGGGAGACAGGTTGCAGATACGCAGTATTTT. Amino acid sequence: CASSGRQVADTQYF. This chain connects TRBV9 to TRBJ2-3; tentative D call: TRBD1 (6 bases). The CDR3 contains 14 residues. V dropped 3 bases and J dropped 4 bases, with 12 bases sitting between them. The V gene's germline CDR1 is SGDLS and CDR2 YYNGEE.

CDR3 nucleotide sequence: TGTGCCAGCAGCCCCCAGCGGGAGACCTCCTACGAGCAGTACTTC. Amino acids: CASSPQRETSYEQYF. This chain joins TRBV9 and TRBJ2-7; TRBD2 aligns across 8 bases. Germline CDR1 SGDLS, CDR2 YYNGEE. This CDR3 has 15 residues. Unmatched junction bases numbered 6, after V lost 4 bases and J lost 0 bases.

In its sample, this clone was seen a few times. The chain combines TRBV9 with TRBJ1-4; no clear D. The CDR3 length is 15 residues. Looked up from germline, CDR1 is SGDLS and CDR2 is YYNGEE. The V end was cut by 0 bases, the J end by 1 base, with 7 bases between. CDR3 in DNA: TGTGCCAGCAGCGTAGGAGCGAGAACTAATGAAAAACTGTTTTTT. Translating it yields CASSVGARTNEKLFF.

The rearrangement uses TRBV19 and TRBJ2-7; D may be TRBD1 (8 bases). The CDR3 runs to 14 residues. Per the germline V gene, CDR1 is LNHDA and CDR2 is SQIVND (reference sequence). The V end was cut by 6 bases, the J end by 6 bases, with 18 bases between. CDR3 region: CASRASGTGAEQYF. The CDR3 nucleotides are TGTGCCAGTAGGGCCAGCGGGACAGGTGCCGAGCAGTACTTC.

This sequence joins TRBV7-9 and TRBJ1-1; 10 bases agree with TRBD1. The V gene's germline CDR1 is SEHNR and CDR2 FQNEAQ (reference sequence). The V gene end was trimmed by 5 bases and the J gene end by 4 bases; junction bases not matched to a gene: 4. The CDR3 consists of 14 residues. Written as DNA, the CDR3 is TGTGCCAGCAGCCAGTGGACAGGGGGCACTGAAGCTTTCTTT. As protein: CASSQWTGGTEAFF.